Listed below are T cell receptor beta chains from one sample, sequenced in a study of blood T cell repertoires in COVID-19. Measured with immunoSEQ multiplex PCR; TCRdb has only the in-frame clones, and not every one. Here the sample spans 200,000 to 250,000 clones, 90% being singletons. Sample: PBMCs or T cells enriched from blood (not recorded which). The origin of the receptors is a man in his fifties who had been exposed to COVID-19. Each CDR3 is given with its conserved first and last residue. Fields, in order: D gene, V gene, J gene, clone size, CDR3 length, CDR3 DNA, CDR3 protein. D genes are given only for firm matches. Not every row has a clone size; where given, it reads once, few, many or a size class.

d_gene: TRBD1; v_gene: TRBV5-1; j_gene: TRBJ1-6; abundance: .; len: 15; CDR3nt: TGCGCCAGCAGCTTGGCGGGACAGGGAAATTCACCCCTCCACTTT; CDR3aa: CASSLAGQGNSPLHF
d_gene: TRBD2; v_gene: TRBV11-2; j_gene: TRBJ2-1; abundance: .; len: 15; CDR3nt: TGTGCCAGCAGCTTGGTACTAGCGGGTTGGATAGAGCAGTTCTTC; CDR3aa: CASSLVLAGWIEQFF
d_gene: TRBD1; v_gene: TRBV2; j_gene: TRBJ1-2; abundance: .; len: 17; CDR3nt: TGTGCCAGCGGCTCGCTGGACAGGGAAAGTCGGGCCTATGGCTACACCTTC; CDR3aa: CASGSLDRESRAYGYTF
d_gene: TRBD2; v_gene: TRBV29-1; j_gene: TRBJ2-3; abundance: .; len: 14; CDR3nt: TGCAGCGTTGTCCCAGCGGGGTCCACAGATACGCAGTATTTT; CDR3aa: CSVVPAGSTDTQYF
d_gene: .; v_gene: TRBV30; j_gene: TRBJ1-3; abundance: .; len: 18; CDR3nt: TGTGCCTGGAGTGTCCGTTTTACAGGGATAAGAGATGGGGACACCATATATTTT; CDR3aa: CAWSVRFTGIRDGDTIYF
d_gene: TRBD1; v_gene: TRBV9; j_gene: TRBJ1-2; abundance: .; len: 15; CDR3nt: TGTGCCAGCAGCGTAGGGACAGGGGGCTCGGATGGCTACACCTTC; CDR3aa: CASSVGTGGSDGYTF
d_gene: .; v_gene: TRBV18; j_gene: TRBJ2-6; abundance: .; len: 16; CDR3nt: TGTGCCAGCTCCTTCGACATGAGCTCTGGGGCCAACGTCCTGACTTTC; CDR3aa: CASSFDMSSGANVLTF
d_gene: TRBD1; v_gene: TRBV29-1; j_gene: TRBJ2-1; abundance: .; len: 13; CDR3nt: TGCAGCGTTCGCAGGGGGTCCTACAATGAGCAGTTCTTC; CDR3aa: CSVRRGSYNEQFF
d_gene: TRBD1; v_gene: TRBV10-2; j_gene: TRBJ1-4; abundance: .; len: 15; CDR3nt: TGCGCCAGCACCCTACTCCAGGGGGTTAATGAAAAACTGTTTTTT; CDR3aa: CASTLLQGVNEKLFF
d_gene: .; v_gene: TRBV29-1; j_gene: TRBJ1-1; abundance: .; len: 12; CDR3nt: TGCAGCGCTCTGACAAAGAACACTGAAGCTTTCTTT; CDR3aa: CSALTKNTEAFF
d_gene: .; v_gene: TRBV6-5; j_gene: TRBJ1-2; abundance: .; len: 14; CDR3nt: TGTGCCAGCAGTTACGGAGCTACTTACTATGGCTACACCTTC; CDR3aa: CASSYGATYYGYTF
d_gene: .; v_gene: TRBV2; j_gene: TRBJ2-5; abundance: .; len: 15; CDR3nt: TGTGCCAGCAGCCCTACCCGAAGAGTTGTCGAGACCCAGTACTTC; CDR3aa: CASSPTRRVVETQYF
d_gene: .; v_gene: TRBV12-3/TRBV12-4; j_gene: TRBJ1-5; abundance: .; len: 13; CDR3nt: TGTGCCAGCAGTTTGAGCGGAAATCAGCCCCAGCATTTT; CDR3aa: CASSLSGNQPQHF
d_gene: .; v_gene: TRBV11-2; j_gene: TRBJ2-3; abundance: few; len: 12; CDR3nt: TGTGCCAGCAGCTTAGAAAGGGGTACGCAGTATTTT; CDR3aa: CASSLERGTQYF
d_gene: .; v_gene: TRBV18; j_gene: TRBJ1-5; abundance: .; len: 16; CDR3nt: TGTGCCAGCTCAGCACCACTGAGTAGGGGTAACCAGCCCCAGCATTTT; CDR3aa: CASSAPLSRGNQPQHF
d_gene: TRBD1; v_gene: TRBV28; j_gene: TRBJ1-2; abundance: few; len: 14; CDR3nt: TGTGCCAGCAGTTCCCCGGACAGGGCCGGTGGCTACACCTTC; CDR3aa: CASSSPDRAGGYTF
d_gene: TRBD2; v_gene: TRBV28; j_gene: TRBJ2-5; abundance: .; len: 20; CDR3nt: TGTGCCAGCAGTTTCGGGGCCCTCGGACTAGCGGGAGGGCCTGGGGAGACCCAGTACTTC; CDR3aa: CASSFGALGLAGGPGETQYF
d_gene: .; v_gene: TRBV5-4; j_gene: TRBJ1-6; abundance: once; len: 14; CDR3nt: TGTGCCAGCAGCTTGGAGAGGAATAATTCACCCCTCCACTTT; CDR3aa: CASSLERNNSPLHF
d_gene: .; v_gene: TRBV3-1/TRBV3-2; j_gene: TRBJ1-5; abundance: few; len: 13; CDR3nt: TGTGCCAGCAGCCAAGATGGGCATCAGCCCCAGCATTTT; CDR3aa: CASSQDGHQPQHF
d_gene: .; v_gene: TRBV4-2; j_gene: TRBJ1-6; abundance: .; len: 16; CDR3nt: TGTGCCAGCAGCCAACAGACTGACTCCTATAATTCACCCCTCCACTTT; CDR3aa: CASSQQTDSYNSPLHF
d_gene: .; v_gene: TRBV24-1; j_gene: TRBJ1-5; abundance: once; len: 16; CDR3nt: TGTGCCACCAGTGACCGACAGGAAGCGCTCAATCAGCCCCAGCATTTT; CDR3aa: CATSDRQEALNQPQHF
d_gene: TRBD1; v_gene: TRBV27; j_gene: TRBJ2-1; abundance: .; len: 16; CDR3nt: TGTGCCAGCAGTTCCCCGGGACAGCATTCCTACAATGAGCAGTTCTTC; CDR3aa: CASSSPGQHSYNEQFF
d_gene: .; v_gene: TRBV19; j_gene: TRBJ1-5; abundance: .; len: 13; CDR3nt: TGTGCCAGTAGTATATTGGAGAATCAGCCCCAGCATTTT; CDR3aa: CASSILENQPQHF
d_gene: .; v_gene: TRBV7-3; j_gene: TRBJ1-6; abundance: .; len: 13; CDR3nt: TGTGCCAGCAGCCAGGATCCGAATTCACCCCTCCACTTT; CDR3aa: CASSQDPNSPLHF
d_gene: .; v_gene: TRBV11-3; j_gene: TRBJ1-2; abundance: .; len: 12; CDR3nt: TGTGCCAGCAGCTTAGGGAGTAGTGGCTACACCTTC; CDR3aa: CASSLGSSGYTF
d_gene: .; v_gene: TRBV5-1; j_gene: TRBJ1-1; abundance: .; len: 14; CDR3nt: TGCGCCAGCAGCTTGGTTCAGGGCGACACTGAAGCTTTCTTT; CDR3aa: CASSLVQGDTEAFF
d_gene: .; v_gene: TRBV15; j_gene: TRBJ2-5; abundance: .; len: 15; CDR3nt: TGTGCCACCAGCAGAGATATTAGCGGCCAAGAGACCCAGTACTTC; CDR3aa: CATSRDISGQETQYF
d_gene: TRBD1; v_gene: TRBV9; j_gene: TRBJ1-6; abundance: once; len: 15; CDR3nt: TGTGCCAGCAGCGTAGGTCTAGCCAGGGGGTCACCCCTCCACTTT; CDR3aa: CASSVGLARGSPLHF
d_gene: .; v_gene: TRBV19; j_gene: TRBJ1-1; abundance: .; len: 13; CDR3nt: TGTGCCAGTAGTGTGGGGGAGGGAGCCGAAGCTTTCTTT; CDR3aa: CASSVGEGAEAFF
d_gene: .; v_gene: TRBV5-1; j_gene: TRBJ2-4; abundance: .; len: 13; CDR3nt: TGCGCCAGCAGCTTGGAGGCGGGCAACATTCAGTACTTC; CDR3aa: CASSLEAGNIQYF
d_gene: .; v_gene: TRBV4-1; j_gene: TRBJ2-1; abundance: once; len: 16; CDR3nt: TGCGCCAGCAGCCCCCTAGGGCGCAGGGCCGACAATGAGCAGTTCTTC; CDR3aa: CASSPLGRRADNEQFF
d_gene: .; v_gene: TRBV5-1; j_gene: TRBJ2-2; abundance: .; len: 15; CDR3nt: TGCGCCAGCAACTTGCAGGGGTCATTCACCGGGGAGCTGTTTTTT; CDR3aa: CASNLQGSFTGELFF
d_gene: TRBD2; v_gene: TRBV24-1; j_gene: TRBJ2-7; abundance: .; len: 14; CDR3nt: TGTGCCACCAGCACTAGCGGGGCGAACTACGAGCAGTACTTC; CDR3aa: CATSTSGANYEQYF
d_gene: TRBD1; v_gene: TRBV7-6; j_gene: TRBJ1-3; abundance: .; len: 17; CDR3nt: TGTGCCACCTCCGATTGGGTAGGGACAGAGAAAGGAAACACCATATATTTT; CDR3aa: CATSDWVGTEKGNTIYF
d_gene: TRBD2; v_gene: TRBV24-1; j_gene: TRBJ2-3; abundance: .; len: 13; CDR3nt: TGTGCCACGGGACTAGCGGGAGGGAATACGCAGTATTTT; CDR3aa: CATGLAGGNTQYF
d_gene: TRBD1; v_gene: TRBV28; j_gene: TRBJ1-4; abundance: .; len: 15; CDR3nt: TGTGCCAGCAGGCCGGGACAGGGGATGTTTGAAAAACTGTTTTTT; CDR3aa: CASRPGQGMFEKLFF
d_gene: .; v_gene: TRBV3-1/TRBV3-2; j_gene: TRBJ1-6; abundance: .; len: 14; CDR3nt: TGTGCCAGCAGCCAAGTCTCAGGCAATTCACCCCTCCACTTT; CDR3aa: CASSQVSGNSPLHF
d_gene: .; v_gene: TRBV19; j_gene: TRBJ1-6; abundance: .; len: 15; CDR3nt: TGTGCCAGTAGTATATTCGACACGGCTAATTCACCCCTCCACTTT; CDR3aa: CASSIFDTANSPLHF
d_gene: .; v_gene: TRBV14; j_gene: TRBJ1-6; abundance: .; len: 20; CDR3nt: TGTGCCAGCAGCCAAAGGAGGAATTGGGACACGAGCTCCTATAATTCACCCCTCCACTTT; CDR3aa: CASSQRRNWDTSSYNSPLHF
d_gene: .; v_gene: TRBV2; j_gene: TRBJ2-5; abundance: .; len: 13; CDR3nt: TGTGCCAGCACCAGGGGGGTAGGGGAGACCCAGTACTTC; CDR3aa: CASTRGVGETQYF
d_gene: TRBD1; v_gene: TRBV28; j_gene: TRBJ1-6; abundance: once; len: 16; CDR3nt: TGTGCCAGCAGTTTACAGGGGGCTGCCTATAATTCACCCCTCCACTTT; CDR3aa: CASSLQGAAYNSPLHF
d_gene: .; v_gene: TRBV18; j_gene: TRBJ1-2; abundance: .; len: 13; CDR3nt: TGTGCCAGCTCACCAGGTCAGGACTATGGCTACACCTTC; CDR3aa: CASSPGQDYGYTF
d_gene: TRBD2; v_gene: TRBV13; j_gene: TRBJ2-1; abundance: .; len: 17; CDR3nt: TGTGCCAGCAGCGGACGGACTAGCGGGGGGCCCTACAATGAGCAGTTCTTC; CDR3aa: CASSGRTSGGPYNEQFF
d_gene: .; v_gene: TRBV4-1; j_gene: TRBJ2-5; abundance: .; len: 14; CDR3nt: TGCGCCAGCAGCCAGAGGGTGGGTAAAGAGACCCAGTACTTC; CDR3aa: CASSQRVGKETQYF
d_gene: TRBD1; v_gene: TRBV28; j_gene: TRBJ1-3; abundance: .; len: 14; CDR3nt: TGTGCCAGCACCACGACAGGGGACGGAAACACCATATATTTT; CDR3aa: CASTTTGDGNTIYF
d_gene: TRBD2; v_gene: TRBV28; j_gene: TRBJ2-1; abundance: .; len: 13; CDR3nt: TGTGCCAGTTTCGAAGATACGGGGGGTGAGCAGTTCTTC; CDR3aa: CASFEDTGGEQFF
d_gene: TRBD1; v_gene: TRBV2; j_gene: TRBJ1-5; abundance: .; len: 16; CDR3nt: TGTGCCAGCAGTGAAGGATGGGACAGGGGTAATCAGCCCCAGCATTTT; CDR3aa: CASSEGWDRGNQPQHF
d_gene: TRBD2; v_gene: TRBV28; j_gene: TRBJ2-5; abundance: .; len: 18; CDR3nt: TGTGCCAGCAGTTTACCCAAGACTAGCGGGAGATGGGGAGAGACCCAGTACTTC; CDR3aa: CASSLPKTSGRWGETQYF
d_gene: .; v_gene: TRBV5-1; j_gene: TRBJ1-4; abundance: .; len: 14; CDR3nt: TGCGCCAGCAGCTTGCAGGGGCTAAATGAAAAACTGTTTTTT; CDR3aa: CASSLQGLNEKLFF
d_gene: .; v_gene: TRBV6-5; j_gene: TRBJ1-1; abundance: .; len: 14; CDR3nt: TGTGCCAGCAGTTACTCCCCCGGGAGCACTGAAGCTTTCTTT; CDR3aa: CASSYSPGSTEAFF
d_gene: .; v_gene: TRBV28; j_gene: TRBJ1-1; abundance: .; len: 15; CDR3nt: TGTGCCAGCAGTTCCCAGGGTAGAGTGAACACTGAAGCTTTCTTT; CDR3aa: CASSSQGRVNTEAFF
d_gene: TRBD2; v_gene: TRBV10-3; j_gene: TRBJ2-1; abundance: .; len: 17; CDR3nt: TGTGCCATCAGCAGAATCGGACTAGCGGGAGGCCCCAATGAGCAGTTCTTC; CDR3aa: CAISRIGLAGGPNEQFF
d_gene: .; v_gene: TRBV28; j_gene: TRBJ1-5; abundance: .; len: 14; CDR3nt: TGTGCCAGCAGTTCACAGGGATTAGGTCAGCCCCAGCATTTT; CDR3aa: CASSSQGLGQPQHF
d_gene: .; v_gene: TRBV10-3; j_gene: TRBJ1-5; abundance: once; len: 14; CDR3nt: TGTGCCATCAGTGAGTCGGGGGGGTGGGAGCCCCAGCATTTT; CDR3aa: CAISESGGWEPQHF
d_gene: TRBD1; v_gene: TRBV30; j_gene: TRBJ2-3; abundance: .; len: 13; CDR3nt: TGTGCCTGGGGACAGGGTCTGACAGATACGCAGTATTTT; CDR3aa: CAWGQGLTDTQYF